This TCR beta chain came from a study of cytomegalovirus exposure and HLA in healthy donors (dated by TCRdb to about 2017). At the level of the whole study: In an earlier analysis of several hundred of the donors, 276 Gb of sequence data and about 110 million unique TCR beta sequences from some 170 million T cells were reported. The study combined high-throughput TCR immunosequencing, statistical association of individual TCRs with disease status, and machine learning to predict cytomegalovirus infection status. Typing coverage varied by locus: roughly 629-640 donors for A, B, C, DRB1 and DQB1; more than 500 for DQA1; some 610 for DPA1; 450 to 480 for DPB1. Among 350 to 400 genotyped donors of the cohort, an average of 235,054 unique TCR beta nucleotide sequences were sequenced per donor, roughly a sixth of them non-productive. An early release that covered fewer than 800 HLA-typed donors contained around 300 gigabases of sequencing data and roughly 84 million unique TCR sequences. The study profiled the T cell repertoires of hundreds of subjects by immunosequencing and related them to cytomegalovirus serostatus. Genome-wide SNP genotypes for about 60% of the 666 donors were used in a later genetic analysis, which treated that subset as a discovery cohort. Of the 350 to 450 genotyped donors, around 81% fell in the genetic ancestry cluster associated with self-reported Caucasian donors. A separate validation cohort of roughly 130 different subjects was used in addition to the roughly 700-subject first cohort. Both class I and class II loci were covered by HLA typing, at four-digit resolution. Five DR-DQ haplotypes were handled as single units for association and clustering because linkage in the cohort was strong. In the later analysis, no new phenotypic data were used to find candidate immune exposures; instead, reliance was placed on TCR beta sequences and their occurrence across donors. Alongside the repertoire data, information on donor age, sex, ethnicity and CMV serostatus was compiled. Every repertoire in the discovery cohort had been generated on one and the same sequencing platform. The study aimed to test whether cataloging public T cell receptors could reveal signatures of past pathogen exposure. An earlier analysis of 500 to 750 of the donors applied high-throughput TCR beta sequencing to assess whether each TCR beta V gene segment acted as functional or pseudogenic. A later analysis re-examined previously published TCR beta repertoires from over 500 donors and added high-resolution HLA genotyping to investigate patterns of TCR occurrence. Study-wide conclusions, independent of this receptor: The sequencing pipeline was judged likely to have produced a cluster of highly shared sequence variants as a technical artifact. A few of the identified cytomegalovirus-associated TCR beta chains were confirmed in vitro to be specific for cytomegalovirus antigens. The authors suggested that the approach could potentially be generalized to other disease states and immunological phenotypes. A later genetic analysis reported fewer N-insertions in productive TCRs among donors in an Asian-associated ancestry cluster than the roughly 720-donor mean. V-gene and J-gene trimming of TCR beta chains was associated with a missense DCLRE1C variant in a later genetic analysis, and the association was replicated in an independent cohort. The classifier was reported to diagnose cytomegalovirus status with high specificity and sensitivity in both the original cohort and the validation cohort. Roughly uniform sequencing depth across donors was assumed in presence/absence analyses, although this assumption may not hold. In a later analysis, HLA-associated TCR beta chains were found to be more clonally expanded and to have lower generation probabilities than equally common non-associated chains. Strong co-occurrence of HLA alleles, especially DR and DQ, made assigning TCR associations to individual alleles difficult. A later analysis found that most CMV-associated TCR beta chains appeared HLA-restricted, with HLA associations seemingly driven largely by CMV exposure. An earlier analysis of around 600 of the donors showed that most TCR beta V segments appeared in productive rearrangements either about 87% or about 30% of the time, which broadly matched IMGT annotations. The only immune exposure information available for the cohort was CMV serostatus. A further reported finding was that TCR beta sequences accurately predicted the HLA-A and HLA-B alleles for most subjects in the first cohort. Linkage disequilibrium might explain the correlated functional status among segregating V segments, but an unknown experimental factor could not be excluded. In this cohort, only TCR beta chains were sequenced, and detectable features were limited by the absence of alpha or paired-chain data. In a later analysis, the rate of TCR association differed among HLA loci, with DRB1 alleles having the most associated TCRs and HLA-C alleles having the fewest. Some IMGT-functional V segments, including TRBV6-2 and TRBV6-3, could not be told apart with the 87-base-pair reads, so those segments were excluded. Most TCR sequences were observed very rarely across donors, whereas some public TCRs were present in many individuals. A later analysis reported that several top co-occurrence clusters appeared linked to parvovirus B19, influenza, CMV and Epstein-Barr virus. The earlier analysis of approximately 590 of the donors excluded about 16 rarely observed V segments, including chromosome 9 orphons, because counts were too low. The study gave a list of 150 to 200 TCR beta chains associated with cytomegalovirus. At a false discovery rate of 0.05, a later analysis linked some 17,000 TCR beta sequences to specific HLA alleles. HLA typing was unavailable for some donors at each locus, so association tests used only the typed subset.

From a lookup of the germline V gene, CDR1 and CDR2 are MDHEN and SYDVKM. Reading from cysteine to valine, the CDR3 counts 15 amino acids. Only the CDR3 DNA is retained, 45 bases long and in frame from the first base. Trimming takes 4 bases off V and 2 bases off J; junction bases not matched to a gene: 8. The library was made by the immunoSEQ multiplex PCR assay. A mixture of 60 forward primers for TCR Vbeta segments and 13 reverse primers for TCR Jbeta segments was used in the multiplex PCR. Amplification of the CDR3 region of rearranged TCR beta genes was performed with a multiplex PCR assay on genomic DNA. Amplified TCR beta libraries were sequenced as 87-base-pair reads on the Illumina HiSeq System. Per the original workflow: A later analysis counted approximately 74 million unique TCR beta chains across the 650 to 800 repertoires, and 10 million to 12 million of these chains were shared by at least two donors. Raw reads were error-corrected and collapsed into unique sequences with a nearest-neighbor algorithm that merged closely related sequences to remove PCR and sequencing errors. To assign V, D and J gene segments, CDR3 sequences were aligned to IMGT reference sequences. Each retained sequence needed at least a six-nucleotide match to both a V gene segment and a J gene segment. Rearrangements were classified as productive when the CDR3 lacked stop codons and remained in frame with V and J, and all other rearrangements were classified as non-productive. CDR3 was defined according to IMGT convention as the region running from the second conserved V-encoded cysteine to the conserved J-encoded phenylalanine. The earlier analysis of fewer than 700 of the donors excluded sequences that lacked an unambiguous match to a single V gene segment. In an earlier analysis of approximately 560 of the donors, a V segment was called functional when productive rearrangements were above 56.7%, and segregating when the standard deviation between donors exceeded 5%. A statistical classification framework was built to diagnose cytomegalovirus status from the catalog of TCR beta chain sequences. A later analysis assigned V and J genes by comparing TCR nucleotide sequences with IMGT/GENE-DB human TR gene sequences. In a later analysis, CDR3 sequences and most-parsimonious VDJ recombination scenarios were assigned using the TCRdist pipeline. In a later analysis, each TCR beta chain was defined by its CDR3 amino acid sequence together with its V-gene family, and reads without a unique V-gene family were excluded. In a later analysis, around 600 highly shared, low-generation-probability nucleotide sequences were removed to address suspected cross-contamination and a sequencing artifact. In a later analysis, a clonal expansion index for each public chain was calculated from normalized within-repertoire ranks of inferred template counts. A later analysis computed generation probabilities with a VDJ recombination model fitted to out-of-frame rearrangements, and checked the results against IGoR. Hypergeometric tests were used in a later analysis to score TCR-TCR, TCR-HLA and TCR-CMV co-occurrence, with a repertoire-size bias correction applied to the TCR pairs. False discovery rates were estimated in a later analysis by permuting HLA or CMV assignments 20 times. A later analysis grouped co-occurring TCRs with DBSCAN, adding TCRdist sequence similarity when clustering within HLA-allele-positive subsets. Repertoires with fewer than 30,000 or more than 120,000 public chains were left out of co-occurrence clustering, as were about 5 repertoires with anomalous nucleotide sharing. The source is immuneACCESS, and TCRdb retained only in-frame sequences with V and J called. Part of the clones is not carried over; for the studies checked, unresolved V genes explain less than half of this, and the remainder is unexplained. D and trimming come from the DNA, and the V and J calls and clone size come from that table. For this sample there are around 100,000 clones; less than 80% appear just once. Around 4.1% of the sample is in the top ten clones.

The cohort was made up of approximately 700 healthy bone marrow donors. At the time of sampling, all cohort members were nominally healthy, though unrecorded immune exposures were likely present. The donor tested CMV seronegative, placing the donor among the 300 to 400 seronegative members of the cohort. A peripheral blood sample was collected from each donor, and TCR beta sequencing was performed on peripheral blood mononuclear cells. Genomic DNA extraction from the blood cell samples was performed with the Qiagen DNeasy Blood Extraction Kit. On this clone: Its antigen is not yet known. It has no much larger one-base neighbor in the sample; base qualities were not kept.

The receptor's source is a man aged 40-49 years in good health and CMV-seronegative. What was sequenced was PBMCs. The V and J genes are TRBV28 and TRBJ2-7; TRBD1 lines up with 7 middle nucleotides. The sequence in DNA is TGTGCCAGCAGTTCCATGGGGCAGGGGGCCTACGAGCAGTACGTC. This sequence encodes CASSSMGQGAYEQYV.